This T cell receptor (beta chain) was found in a study of spatial heterogeneity in lung cancer (dated 2019 in TCRdb). Background on the whole study: More beta-chain than alpha-chain transcripts were consistently detected, likely reflecting higher beta-chain transcript abundance. In the raw uncorrected reads, each unique combination of TCR and UMI appeared more than ten times on average. In non-small cell lung cancer, the study quantitatively compared TCR alpha and beta repertoires across several tumor regions, matched nontumor lung, and blood. TCR repertoire features were related to nonsynonymous mutation counts determined by whole-exome sequencing of tumor tissue. At surgery, 200 to 250 tumor regions, approximately 64 matched nontumor lung samples and 56 PBMC samples were TCR-sequenced for both alpha and beta chains.

The CDR3 runs 15 residues from the cysteine to the phenylalanine. Solely the CDR3 DNA is kept, with 45 bases framed from the first base. CDR1 and CDR2 are read off the germline V gene (reference sequence) as DFQATT and SNEGSKA. From V the trimming removes 6 bases and from J it removes 0 bases, while the gene matches leave 8 bases of the junction unaccounted for. Overall results and qualifications from the work: Ubiquitous expanded tumor TCRs showed up in blood more often at tumor resection than at routine follow-up. Additional single-cell paired TCR alpha and beta sequencing was considered necessary to confirm, at a functional level, the hypothesis that regional TCRs recognize regional mutations.

This sample's time point label indicates: sample taken at primary tumor resection. For TCR sequencing, whole RNA was extracted from tumor and nontumor lung tissue, or from cryopreserved PBMC samples, and no cell sorting was done. The donors were fewer than 90 patients from the lung TRACERx cohort who had early-stage, untreated non-small cell lung cancer. A patient was chosen for TCR sequencing only when enough RNA was available from at least two tumor regions. Library construction relied on 5' RACE. Sequencing instrument: NextSeq 500. To allow correction of PCR and sequencing errors, the TCR library protocol tagged every TCR cDNA molecule with a unique molecular identifier. The study's processing was this. Decombinator tools were used for TCR identification, UMI-based error correction and CDR3 extraction. TCRs above a frequency of 2 per 1,000, corresponding to the top 1% of the tumor frequency distribution, were defined as expanded. Renyi diversity was computed with the R vegan package after each repertoire had been subsampled 100 times to 5,000 TCRs. To build CDR3 similarity networks, amino acid triplet string-kernel similarity was used, and CDR3s were connected when their pairwise similarity was above 0.82. The public reads were run again by TCRdb, first through fastp at Q25 and then through MiXCR, and only productive beta chains were kept. Rows merge per CDR3 protein into single entries with the most common DNA and genes. None of the V and J calls come from the authors' own analysis; TCRdb made them. The table for this sample lists about 50,000 distinct CDR3 sequences; 7.5% to 8% of them were counted only once. The ten largest clonotypes hold around an eighth of the sample.

Of note for this clonotype: Its antigen has not been determined. Base quality data are lacking; no much larger clone is found one base away.

This clonotype originated in a female donor with early-stage non-small cell lung cancer. The source material was PBMCs, sampled at surgery. The receptor chain draws on TRBV20-1 and TRBJ1-3, and 7 bases in between align with TRBD1. Here the CDR3 is given as CSAPRQGPSGNTIYF. In nucleotides, the sequence is TGCAGTGCACCCAGACAGGGTCCCTCTGGAAACACCATATATTTT.